This T cell receptor (beta chain) is from a study of post-analysis software for immune sequencing data. Regarding the study as a whole: The five TRBV segments detected at higher frequency in patients than in controls included TRBV5-6, TRBV5-1 and TRBV20-1.

Incorporated into the TCR beta cDNA libraries were unique molecular identifiers, which served to reduce PCR and sequencing biases. A single record per CDR3 protein comes from TCRdb applying MiXCR to the PCR reads. The sample records about 460,000 distinct CDR3 sequences, around 40% being singletons. Worth noting for this clonotype: Its antigen is currently unknown.

The CDR3 length is 14 residues. Germline V lookup: CDR1 MNHEY, CDR2 SMNVEV (reference sequence). This clonotype was sampled from a girl aged 10 to 17 with multiple sclerosis. The sequenced sample consisted of blood. This chain connects TRBV27 to TRBJ2-4; TRBD2 aligns across 9 bases. The DNA end is a closer match to TRBJ2-7, so the J assignment may be wrong. Here the CDR3 reads CASALSGSGYEQYF. Here the CDR3 DNA reads TGTGCCAGCGCCCTTAGCGGGAGCGGGTACGAGCAGTACTTC.